This T cell receptor beta chain was recorded in a study of CD8 T cells in Susac syndrome. CDR1 KGHSH and CDR2 LQKENI come from the germline V gene. V was clipped by 6 bases and J by 0 bases, with 9 bases between them. This CDR3 comprises 14 residues. Random hexamers were used to reverse transcribe the RNA input (about 0.5 to 1 ug). In TCRdb, the immunoSEQ multiplex PCR reads were re-called with MiXCR into one record per CDR3 protein. The table records some 160,000 distinct CDR3 sequences, around 94% of them present only once. This TCR was recovered from a human donor with Susac syndrome. The sample comprised CD4+ T cells from PBMCs. The genes are TRBV18 and TRBJ2-4, with D perhaps matching TRBD1 (6 bases). CDR3 sequence reads: CASSDSKAKNIQYF. In nucleotides, the CDR3 is TGTGCCAGCTCGGACAGTAAAGCCAAAAACATTCAGTACTTC.